A single sample gave rise to the 32 T cell receptor beta chains below, sequenced in a study of blood T cell repertoires in COVID-19. Sequencing was performed with immunoSEQ multiplex PCR; in TCRdb, only in-frame clones are kept and a portion is missing. In the table there are about 370,000 clones, more than 80% of which are singletons. The material sequenced was PBMCs or T cells enriched from blood (not recorded which). The origin of the receptors is a man aged 18 to 30 who had recovered from COVID-19.

The chain is built from TRBV9 and TRBJ1-5; TRBD1 is a possible D gene (6 bases). Germline V gene lookup returns CDR1 SGDLS and CDR2 YYNGEE. This CDR3 region has 14 residues. V was pared by 3 bases and J by 2 bases, with 9 bases between. CDR3 in amino acids: CASSEGGRNQPQHF. The CDR3 DNA is TGTGCCAGCAGCGAAGGGGGTCGCAATCAGCCCCAGCATTTT.

This sequence joins TRBV12-5 and TRBJ2-5; maybe TRBD1 (5 bases). The CDR3 spans 16 residues. Germline CDR1 reads LGHNT; CDR2 reads FRNRAP. The V end was cut by 3 bases, the J end by 0 bases, with 14 bases between. DNA for the CDR3: TGTGCTAGTGGTTTCTCGACAGAAAAGTACCAAGAGACCCAGTACTTC. Its translation: CASGFSTEKYQETQYF. The full variable domain, rest sourced from reference TRBV12-5 and TRBJ2-5, is DARVTQTPRHKVTEMGQEVTMRCQPILGHNTVFWYRQTMMQGLELLAYFRNRAPLDDSGMPKDRFSAEMPDATLATLKIQPSEPRDSAVYFCASGFSTEKYQETQYFGPGTRLLVL.

The chain employs TRBV30 and TRBJ2-7; 11 bases align to TRBD2. CDR1 is GTSNPN, CDR2 SVGIG, per germline (reference sequence). Trimming at V came to 3 bases and at J to 2 bases, leaving 9 bases not matched to a gene. The CDR3 has 16 residues. The CDR3 here is CAWRLPGTSGTYEQYF. CDR3 bases: TGTGCCTGGAGACTACCCGGGACTAGCGGAACCTACGAGCAGTACTTC.

This clone showed up just once. The chain uses TRBV6-5 and TRBJ1-2, with a possible D match to TRBD1 (6 bases). V dropped 0 bases and J dropped 6 bases, with 11 bases sitting between them. CDR3 length: 14 residues. CDR1 is MNHEY and CDR2 is SVGAGI in the germline V gene. The CDR3 sequence: CASSYSGARNGYTF. The CDR3 bases are TGTGCCAGCAGTTACTCGGGGGCCCGAAATGGCTACACCTTC.

The chain uses TRBV29-1 and TRBJ1-1, with TRBD1 matching 7 bases. V lost 6 bases and J lost 5; bases outside the gene matches: 15. Looked up from germline, CDR1 is SQVTM and CDR2 is ANQGSEA. The CDR3 extends over 15 amino acids. CDR3 coding DNA: TGCAGCGTGCTGCTCGACAGGGCCCCTGGAACTGAAGCTTTCTTT. Amino acid sequence: CSVLLDRAPGTEAFF.

For the CDR3, the DNA is TGTGCCAGCAGCGGCGGGGGGGCTAACACCATATATTTT. This translates into CASSGGGANTIYF. V is TRBV5-6 and J is TRBJ1-3; perhaps TRBD1 as D (6 bases). Trimming removed 4 bases from V and 7 bases from J, with 12 bases in between. Germline values: CDR1 SGHDT, CDR2 YYEEEE. The CDR3 is made up of 13 amino acids.

This chain connects TRBV4-3 to TRBJ2-5, with TRBD1 matching 7 bases. The CDR3 contains 15 residues. From germline, CDR1 is LGHNA and CDR2 YSLEER. V was pared by 1 base and J by 2 bases, with 4 bases of the junction left unmatched. The CDR3 loop reads CASSQVVGQQETQYF. The CDR3 DNA reads as TGCGCCAGCAGCCAAGTTGTGGGACAGCAAGAGACCCAGTACTTC.

The J gene is TRBJ2-4, the V gene TRBV7-9; possible D gene TRBD2, 6 bases. V lost 2 bases and J 0 bases, leaving 17 bases between the germline ends. Germline CDR1 reads SEHNR; CDR2 reads FQNEAQ (reference sequence). The CDR3 has 18 residues. The CDR3 DNA sequence: TGTGCCAGCAGCTTATCAGTAGGGAGGAAACTAGCCAAAAACATTCAGTACTTC. Its translation: CASSLSVGRKLAKNIQYF.

This chain links TRBV19 with TRBJ1-4; a possible D gene is TRBD1 (5 bases). There are 16 residues in the CDR3. The V and J ends lost 0 bases and 3 bases respectively, with 11 bases between them. Germline V lookup: CDR1 LNHDA, CDR2 SQIVND (reference sequence). The CDR3 bases are TGTGCCAGTAGTATAGATGGGAGGGGACCTAATGAAAAACTGTTTTTT. Its translation: CASSIDGRGPNEKLFF.

The chain uses TRBV28 and TRBJ1-2; 8 bases are shared with TRBD1. Germline trimming cut 5 bases from V and 7 bases from J; bases unmatched to any gene: 12. Germline CDR1 and CDR2: MDHEN and SYDVKM. The CDR3 covers 15 residues. CDR3 in amino acids: CASSPGTGTSRGYTF. CDR3 in DNA: TGTGCCAGCAGTCCTGGGACAGGAACCTCTCGTGGCTACACCTTC.

There are a few counts of this clone. V gene TRBV29-1 combines with J gene TRBJ1-2; D is undetermined. CDR1 and CDR2 (germline): SQVTM, ANQGSEA. Trimming stripped 1 base from V and 3 bases from J, with 9 bases between. This CDR3 has 13 residues. CDR3 coding DNA: TGCAGCGTTGAAGCCCGGGATTACTATGGCTACACCTTC. This translates into CSVEARDYYGYTF.

The genes are TRBV21-1 and TRBJ1-2; the table gives TRBD1 as D, unverified against the DNA. TRBV21-1 is tagged as a pseudogene. The CDR3 contains 14 residues. As DNA, the CDR3 is TGTGCCAGCAGCCACGACAGGGGCAACTATGGCTACACCTTC. This codes for CASSHDRGNYGYTF.

The chain uses TRBV5-6 and TRBJ1-1; 7 bases are a match to TRBD1. V lost 4 bases to trimming and J lost 3 bases; unmatched junction nucleotides: 18. The CDR3 covers 18 residues. CDR1 and CDR2 (germline): SGHDT, YYEEEE. Here the CDR3 DNA reads TGTGCCAGCAGCCCGAGGGGGCGCGGGGTAACAGGTGACACTGAAGCTTTCTTT. This codes for CASSPRGRGVTGDTEAFF. Variable domain in full (rest from reference TRBV5-6 and TRBJ1-1): DAGVTQSPTHLIKTRGQQVTLRCSPKSGHDTVSWYQQALGQGPQFIFQYYEEEERQRGNFPDRFSGHQFPNYSSELNVNALLLGDSALYLCASSPRGRGVTGDTEAFFGQGTRLTVV.

V and J are TRBV6-5 and TRBJ1-2, with no clear D. V lost 8 bases to trimming and J lost 5 bases, with 12 bases between them. The CDR3 is made up of 12 amino acids. CDR1 and CDR2 from the germline V gene are MNHEY and SVGAGI. CDR3 protein: CASAQASYGYTF. The CDR3 DNA follows: TGTGCCAGCGCCCAGGCTTCTTATGGCTACACCTTC.

V and J are TRBV6-5 and TRBJ2-7; the match to TRBD1 covers 10 bases. J lost 1 base, V lost 2 bases, and 2 bases had no gene match. This CDR3 is built from 15 residues. CDR1 and CDR2 from the germline V gene are MNHEY and SVGAGI. The CDR3 DNA reads as TGTGCCAGCAGTTACGGACAGGGGGTTTCCTACGAGCAGTACTTC. Its protein product is CASSYGQGVSYEQYF.

This rearrangement joins TRBV27 to TRBJ1-3, with 8 bases identical to TRBD1. The CDR3 extends over 16 amino acids. V lost 5 bases to trimming and J lost 4 bases; unmatched junction nucleotides: 10. The germline CDR1 and CDR2 sequences are MNHEY and SMNVEV (reference sequence). The DNA for the CDR3 is TGTGCCAGCAGTCCAAACCACAGGGACAGGGGAAACACCATATATTTT. It encodes CASSPNHRDRGNTIYF.

V is TRBV4-1 and J is TRBJ1-1; D may be TRBD1 (6 bases). The V and J ends lost 4 bases and 0 bases respectively, with 18 bases between them. The CDR3 is 17 amino acids. Germline lookup yields CDR1 MGHRA and CDR2 YSYEKL. In DNA form, the CDR3 reads TGCGCCAGCAGCCCGAATGGGGCGTCAGGGGTGAACACTGAAGCTTTCTTT. It is translated as CASSPNGASGVNTEAFF.

The chain employs TRBV6-5 and TRBJ1-1; the D is unclear. Germline-derived CDR1 and CDR2 are MNHEY and SVGAGI. Trimming took off 2 bases at V and 3 bases at J, with 7 bases between the two ends. The CDR3 totals 13 residues. The chain's CDR3 is CASSYRTDTEAFF. The CDR3 nucleotides are TGTGCCAGCAGTTACCGCACGGACACTGAAGCTTTCTTT.

The CDR3 DNA sequence: TGCAGCGTCTCACCCCGGGACAGGGAATTGAGGGAGCTGTTTTTT. Translating gives CSVSPRDRELRELFF. V gene TRBV29-1 combines with J gene TRBJ2-2; 9 bases line up with TRBD1. Germline CDR1 is SQVTM and CDR2 is ANQGSEA. V gave up 6 bases and J gave up 9 bases; unmatched junction bases: 14. The CDR3 is 15 residues long.

CDR3 bases: TGCGCCAGCAGCCAAGAAACTGGGCGCAACCCCGGGGAGCTGTTTTTT. Its protein is CASSQETGRNPGELFF. This chain joins TRBV4-3 and TRBJ2-2; D is uncertain. Trimming took off 0 bases at V and 6 bases at J, with 14 bases between the two ends. Per germline, CDR1 LGHNA and CDR2 YSLEER. This CDR3 comprises 16 residues.

CDR3 sequence: CASGRGVEQFF. In DNA, the CDR3 is TGTGCCAGCGGTCGGGGGGTCGAGCAGTTCTTC. The V and J genes are TRBV12-3 or TRBV12-4 and TRBJ2-1; 7 nucleotides agree with TRBD2. After removal of 8 bases from V and 10 bases from J, the junction contained 5 bases not matched to a gene. The CDR3 covers 11 residues.

V and J are TRBV9 and TRBJ1-1; 7 bases match TRBD1. This CDR3 is 16 amino acids long. Trimming cost V 2 bases and J 4 bases; bases outside gene matches: 11. Germline CDR1 and CDR2: SGDLS and YYNGEE. CDR3 sequence reads: CASSVSTGREATEAFF. In DNA, the CDR3 is TGTGCCAGCAGCGTTTCGACAGGGAGAGAGGCCACTGAAGCTTTCTTT.

This CDR3 is CASSQISGRASGTQYF. The CDR3 bases are TGCGCCAGCAGCCAGATTAGCGGGAGGGCCAGCGGGACCCAGTACTTC. The chain has TRBV5-1 and TRBJ2-5; the match to TRBD2 covers 11 bases. CDR1 and CDR2 (germline): SGHRS, YFSETQ. This CDR3 has 16 amino acids. The trim removed 4 bases at V and 7 bases at J, leaving 12 bases unmatched.

The genes are TRBV27 and TRBJ1-1; 7 bases match TRBD1. The CDR3 is 13 amino acids. Germline V CDR1 and CDR2: MNHEY, SMNVEV (reference sequence). V was clipped by 5 bases and J by 12 bases; unmatched bases: 12. The CDR3 here is CASSPLTGLESFF. CDR3 DNA sequence: TGTGCCAGCAGTCCCTTGACAGGGTTGGAATCTTTCTTT.

This clone was detected a few times. This chain uses TRBV20-1 with TRBJ1-4, with TRBD1 identical over 7 bases. The CDR3 covers 20 residues. Germline V gives CDR1 DFQATT, CDR2 SNEGSKA (reference sequence). The ends lost 3 bases at V and 0 bases at J; junction bases unmatched: 19. The CDR3 reads CSASPTRGGKGKTTNEKLFF. For the CDR3, the DNA is TGCAGTGCTAGTCCTACGCGAGGGGGCAAAGGGAAGACAACTAATGAAAAACTGTTTTTT.

The CDR3 loop reads CASSLRGTAYYEQYF. CDR3 coding DNA: TGTGCCAGCAGTTTGCGAGGGACAGCTTACTACGAGCAGTACTTC. The V gene is TRBV27, the J gene TRBJ2-7, with 7 bases matching TRBD1. With 3 bases clipped from V and 3 bases from J, the junction kept 8 bases outside the gene matches. The CDR3 is 15 residues long. CDR1 is MNHEY and CDR2 is SMNVEV in the germline V gene (reference sequence).

The gene calls are TRBV6-2 or TRBV6-3 and TRBJ1-2, with 9 bases identical to TRBD1. Germline V gene data show CDR1 as MNHEY and CDR2 as SVGEGT. V dropped 4 bases and J dropped 8; count of bases not matched to a gene: 14. The CDR3 has 16 residues. The CDR3 region is CASSSHRDRVGSGYTF. CDR3 nucleotide sequence: TGTGCCAGCAGTTCCCACCGGGACAGGGTCGGTAGCGGCTACACCTTC.

The chain couples TRBV6-5 to TRBJ2-1, with 14 bases that match TRBD2. Germline-derived CDR1 and CDR2 are MNHEY and SVGAGI. This CDR3 is built from 15 residues. Trimming took 6 bases from V and 7 from J; bases not matched to a gene: 5. CDR3 DNA: TGTGCCAGCAGACGGGGGACTAGCGGGGGTAATGAGCAGTTCTTC. The encoded protein is CASRRGTSGGNEQFF.

This sequence joins TRBV5-4 and TRBJ1-2, with a possible D match to TRBD1 (6 bases). CDR1 and CDR2 from the germline V gene are SGHNT and YYREEE (reference sequence). V lost 1 base, J lost 5 bases, and 9 bases lay in between. The CDR3 length is 13 residues. The CDR3 reads CASSLKGVYGYTF. CDR3 DNA sequence: TGTGCCAGCAGCTTGAAGGGGGTTTATGGCTACACCTTC.

The chain recombines TRBV18 with TRBJ1-1, with 9 bases aligning to TRBD1. Germline V lookup: CDR1 KGHSH, CDR2 LQKENI. Trimming removed 2 bases from V and 6 bases from J; junction bases left unmatched: 13. CDR3 size: 17 residues. The CDR3 sequence is CASSPGTGTRGSSEAFF. In DNA form, the CDR3 reads TGTGCCAGCTCACCAGGGACAGGGACCAGGGGATCTTCTGAAGCTTTCTTT. The variable domain in full, with the rest retrieved from reference TRBV18 and TRBJ1-1, is NAGVMQNPRHLVRRRGQEARLRCSPMKGHSHVYWYRQLPEEGLKFMVYLQKENIIDESGMPKERFSAEFPKEGPSILRIQQVVRGDSAAYFCASSPGTGTRGSSEAFFGQGTRLTVV.

V usage is TRBV19 and J usage is TRBJ1-2; tentatively, D is TRBD1 (6 bases). This CDR3 spans 12 amino acids. Germline V gives CDR1 LNHDA, CDR2 SQIVND (reference sequence). V lost 5 bases and J lost 8, with 12 bases in between. DNA of the CDR3: TGTGCCAGTAGTCGGGGGGCAGGAGGCTACACCTTC. Its protein product is CASSRGAGGYTF.

This chain joins TRBV21-1 and TRBJ1-5; the D segment call TRBD1 is taken from the table without a DNA check. TRBV21-1 is flagged as a pseudogene. The CDR3 is 18 residues long. The CDR3 protein is CASSKQGQGGRSDQPQHF. CDR3 DNA: TGTGCCAGCAGCAAACAGGGACAGGGTGGAAGGTCCGATCAGCCCCAGCATTTT.